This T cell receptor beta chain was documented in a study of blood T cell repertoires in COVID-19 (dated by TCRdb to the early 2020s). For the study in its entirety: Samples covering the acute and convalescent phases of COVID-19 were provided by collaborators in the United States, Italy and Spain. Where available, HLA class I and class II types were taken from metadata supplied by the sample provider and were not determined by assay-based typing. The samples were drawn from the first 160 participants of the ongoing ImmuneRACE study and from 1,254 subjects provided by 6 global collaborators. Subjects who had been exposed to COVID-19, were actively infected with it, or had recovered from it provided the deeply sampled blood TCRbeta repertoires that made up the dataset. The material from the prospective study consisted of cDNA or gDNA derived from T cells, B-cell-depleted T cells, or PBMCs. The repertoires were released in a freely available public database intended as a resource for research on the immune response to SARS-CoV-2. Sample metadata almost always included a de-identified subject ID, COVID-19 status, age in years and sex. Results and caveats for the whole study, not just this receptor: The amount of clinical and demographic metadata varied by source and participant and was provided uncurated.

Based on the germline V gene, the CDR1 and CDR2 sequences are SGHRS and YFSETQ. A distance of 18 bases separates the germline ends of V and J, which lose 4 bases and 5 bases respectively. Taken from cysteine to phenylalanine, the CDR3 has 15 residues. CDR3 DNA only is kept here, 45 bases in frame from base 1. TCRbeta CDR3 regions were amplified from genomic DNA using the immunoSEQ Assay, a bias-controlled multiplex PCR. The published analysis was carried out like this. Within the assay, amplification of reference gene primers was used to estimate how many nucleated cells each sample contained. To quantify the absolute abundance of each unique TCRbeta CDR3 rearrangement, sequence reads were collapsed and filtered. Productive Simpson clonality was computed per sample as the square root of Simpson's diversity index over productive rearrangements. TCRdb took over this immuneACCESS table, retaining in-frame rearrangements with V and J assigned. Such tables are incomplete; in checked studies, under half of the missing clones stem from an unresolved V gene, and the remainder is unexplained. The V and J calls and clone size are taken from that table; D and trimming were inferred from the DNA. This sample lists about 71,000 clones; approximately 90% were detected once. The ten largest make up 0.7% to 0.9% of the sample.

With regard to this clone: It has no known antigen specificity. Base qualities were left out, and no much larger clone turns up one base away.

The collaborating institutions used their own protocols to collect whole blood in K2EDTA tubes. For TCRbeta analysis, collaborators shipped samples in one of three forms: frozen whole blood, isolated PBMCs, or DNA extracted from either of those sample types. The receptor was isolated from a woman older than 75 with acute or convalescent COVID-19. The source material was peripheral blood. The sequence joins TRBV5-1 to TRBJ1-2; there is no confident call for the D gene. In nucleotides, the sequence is TGCGCCAGCAGCGCCGGACCGGAGGCCCCTTATGGCTACACCTTC. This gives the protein CASSAGPEAPYGYTF.